The clone carrying this TCR beta chain has only one observation. The sample is drawn from a study of blood T cell repertoires in COVID-19. Study as a whole: From the United States, Italy and Spain came samples of acute and convalescent COVID-19. The analysed material was cDNA or gDNA that came from T cells, B-cell-depleted T cells, or PBMCs.

The length of the CDR3 is 15 residues. Germline V lookup: CDR1 SGHNT, CDR2 YYREEE (reference sequence). Trimming left V 0 bases short and J 2 bases short, with 12 bases between. In the authors' methods: Amplifying reference gene primers gave estimates of nucleated cell counts. The method was immunoSEQ multiplex PCR; TCRdb's version includes in-frame clones alone and lacks a portion of them. V, J and clone size are those of that table, while D and trimming were read from the DNA. The table has 90,000 to 100,000 clones, about 86% seen once. The source material was peripheral blood. The chain carries TRBV5-4 and TRBJ2-7, with a tentative D call TRBD2 (6 bases). The TCR comes from a man at least 80 years old with acute or convalescent COVID-19. The CDR3 DNA reads TGTGCCAGCAGCTTGGGACTAGATAACGCCTACGAGCAGTACTTC. As protein: CASSLGLDNAYEQYF.